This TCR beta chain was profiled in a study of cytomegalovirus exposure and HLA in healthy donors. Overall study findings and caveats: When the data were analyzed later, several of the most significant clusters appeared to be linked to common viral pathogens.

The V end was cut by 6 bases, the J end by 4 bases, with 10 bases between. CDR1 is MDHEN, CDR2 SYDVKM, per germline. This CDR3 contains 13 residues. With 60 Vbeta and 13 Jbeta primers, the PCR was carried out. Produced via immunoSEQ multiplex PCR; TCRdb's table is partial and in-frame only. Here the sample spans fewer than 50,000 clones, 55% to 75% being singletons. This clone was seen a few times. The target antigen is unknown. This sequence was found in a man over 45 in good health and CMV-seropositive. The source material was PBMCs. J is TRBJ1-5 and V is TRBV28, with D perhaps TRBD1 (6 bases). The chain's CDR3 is CASSPTGNQPQHF. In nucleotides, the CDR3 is TGTGCCAGCAGCCCAACAGGGAATCAGCCCCAGCATTTT.